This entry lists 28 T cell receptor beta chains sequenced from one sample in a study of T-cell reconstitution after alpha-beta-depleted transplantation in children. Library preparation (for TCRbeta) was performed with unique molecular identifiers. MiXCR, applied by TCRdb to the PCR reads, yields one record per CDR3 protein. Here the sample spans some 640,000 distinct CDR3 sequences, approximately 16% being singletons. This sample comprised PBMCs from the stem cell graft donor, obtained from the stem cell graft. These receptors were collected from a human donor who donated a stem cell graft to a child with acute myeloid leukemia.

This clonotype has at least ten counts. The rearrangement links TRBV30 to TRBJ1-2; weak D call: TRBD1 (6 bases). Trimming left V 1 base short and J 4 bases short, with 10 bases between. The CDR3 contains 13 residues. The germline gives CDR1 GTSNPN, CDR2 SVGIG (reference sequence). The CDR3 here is CAWSAQGIYGYTF. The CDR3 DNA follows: TGTGCCTGGAGTGCTCAGGGGATCTATGGCTACACCTTC.

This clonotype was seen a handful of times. CDR3 in amino acids: CASSDPGLAGPTYNEQFF. Written as DNA, the CDR3 is TGCGCCAGCAGTGACCCGGGACTAGCGGGGCCTACCTACAATGAGCAGTTCTTC. The chain uses TRBV10-2 and TRBJ2-1; TRBD2 matches at 13 bases. J lost 2 bases, V lost 3 bases, and 7 bases had no gene match. Germline CDR1 reads WSHSY; CDR2 reads SAAADI. There are 18 residues in the CDR3.

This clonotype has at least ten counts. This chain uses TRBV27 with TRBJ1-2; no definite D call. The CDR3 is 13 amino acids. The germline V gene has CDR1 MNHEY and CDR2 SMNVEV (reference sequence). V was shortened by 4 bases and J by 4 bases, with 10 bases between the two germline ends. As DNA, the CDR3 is TGTGCCAGCAGTTCCACACTGCCCTATGGCTACACCTTC. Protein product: CASSSTLPYGYTF.

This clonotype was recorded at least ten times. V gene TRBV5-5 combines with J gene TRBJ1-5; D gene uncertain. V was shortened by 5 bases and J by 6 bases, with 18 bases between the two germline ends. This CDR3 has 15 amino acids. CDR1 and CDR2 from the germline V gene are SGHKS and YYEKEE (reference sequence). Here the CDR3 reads CASSFDGTLVQPQHF. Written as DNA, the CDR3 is TGTGCCAGCAGTTTTGACGGCACTCTCGTTCAGCCCCAGCATTTT. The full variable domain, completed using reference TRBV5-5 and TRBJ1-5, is DAGVTQSPTHLIKTRGQQVTLRCSPISGHKSVSWYQQVLGQGPQFIFQYYEKEERGRGNFPDRFSARQFPNYSSELNVNALLLGDSALYLCASSFDGTLVQPQHFGDGTRLSIL.

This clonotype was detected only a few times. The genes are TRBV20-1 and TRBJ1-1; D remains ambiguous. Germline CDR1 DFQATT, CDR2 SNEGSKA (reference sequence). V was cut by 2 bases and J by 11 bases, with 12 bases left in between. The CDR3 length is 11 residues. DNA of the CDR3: TGCAGTGCTAGACGGGAGTCTAGGGCTTTCTTT. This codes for CSARRESRAFF.

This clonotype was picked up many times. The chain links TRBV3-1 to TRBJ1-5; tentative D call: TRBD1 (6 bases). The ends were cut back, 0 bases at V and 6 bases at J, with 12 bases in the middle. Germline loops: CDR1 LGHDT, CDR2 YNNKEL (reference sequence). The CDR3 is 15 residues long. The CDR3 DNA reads TGTGCCAGCAGCCAAGAGGGGGGGCGCGGTCAGCCCCAGCATTTT. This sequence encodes CASSQEGGRGQPQHF. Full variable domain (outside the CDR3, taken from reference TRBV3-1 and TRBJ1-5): DTAVSQTPKYLVTQMGNDKSIKCEQNLGHDTMYWYKQDSKKFLKIMFSYNNKELIINETVPNRFSPKSPDKAHLNLHINSLELGDSAVYFCASSQEGGRGQPQHFGDGTRLSIL.

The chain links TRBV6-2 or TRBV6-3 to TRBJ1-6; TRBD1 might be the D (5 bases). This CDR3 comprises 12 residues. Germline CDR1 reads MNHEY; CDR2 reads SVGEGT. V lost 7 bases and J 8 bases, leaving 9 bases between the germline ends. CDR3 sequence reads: CASTGTYSPLHF. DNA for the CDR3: TGTGCCAGCACTGGGACTTATTCACCCCTCCACTTT.

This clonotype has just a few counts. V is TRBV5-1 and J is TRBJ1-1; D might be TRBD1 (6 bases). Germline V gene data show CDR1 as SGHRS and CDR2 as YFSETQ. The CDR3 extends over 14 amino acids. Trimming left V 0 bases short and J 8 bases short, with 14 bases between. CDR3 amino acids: CASSLDHPRGEAFF. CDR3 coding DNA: TGCGCCAGCAGCTTGGACCACCCCAGGGGAGAAGCTTTCTTT.

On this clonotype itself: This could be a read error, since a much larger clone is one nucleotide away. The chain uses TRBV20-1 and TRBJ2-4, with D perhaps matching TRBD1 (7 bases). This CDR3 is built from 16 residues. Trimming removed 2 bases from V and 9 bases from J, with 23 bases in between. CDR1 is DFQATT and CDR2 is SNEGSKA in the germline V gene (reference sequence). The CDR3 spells CSARSRDSTQGVIQYF. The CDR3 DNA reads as TGCAGTGCTAGATCCCGGGACTCGACCCAGGGGGTCATTCAGTACTTC.

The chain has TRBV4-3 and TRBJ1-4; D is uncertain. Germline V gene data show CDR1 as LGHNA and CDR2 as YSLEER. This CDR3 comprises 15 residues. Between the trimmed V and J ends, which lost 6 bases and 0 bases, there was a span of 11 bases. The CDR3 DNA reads TGCGCCAGCAGGACCTGGCTTTCAACTAATGAAAAACTGTTTTTT. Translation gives CASRTWLSTNEKLFF.

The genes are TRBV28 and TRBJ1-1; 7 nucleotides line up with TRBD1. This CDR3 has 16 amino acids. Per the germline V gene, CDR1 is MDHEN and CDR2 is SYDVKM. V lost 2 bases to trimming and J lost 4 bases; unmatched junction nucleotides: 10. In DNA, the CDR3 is TGTGCCAGCAGTTTAGTCCCCACAGGGGAGGGCACTGAAGCTTTCTTT. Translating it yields CASSLVPTGEGTEAFF. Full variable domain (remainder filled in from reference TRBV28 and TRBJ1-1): DVKVTQSSRYLVKRTGEKVFLECVQDMDHENMFWYRQDPGLGLRLIYFSYDVKMKEKGDIPEGYSVSREKKERFSLILESASTNQTSMYLCASSLVPTGEGTEAFFGQGTRLTVV.

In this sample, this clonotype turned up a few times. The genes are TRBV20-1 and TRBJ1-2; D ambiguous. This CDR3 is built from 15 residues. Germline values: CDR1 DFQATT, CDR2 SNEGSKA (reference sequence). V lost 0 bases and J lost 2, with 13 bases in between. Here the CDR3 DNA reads TGCAGTGCTAGAGATCTAGGGAAATTAAACTATGGCTACACCTTC. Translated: CSARDLGKLNYGYTF.

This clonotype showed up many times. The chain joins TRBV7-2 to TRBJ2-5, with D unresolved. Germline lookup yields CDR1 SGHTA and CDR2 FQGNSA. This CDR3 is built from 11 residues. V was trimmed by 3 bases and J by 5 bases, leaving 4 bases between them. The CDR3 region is CASSFWETQYF. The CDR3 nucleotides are TGTGCCAGCAGCTTTTGGGAGACCCAGTACTTC.

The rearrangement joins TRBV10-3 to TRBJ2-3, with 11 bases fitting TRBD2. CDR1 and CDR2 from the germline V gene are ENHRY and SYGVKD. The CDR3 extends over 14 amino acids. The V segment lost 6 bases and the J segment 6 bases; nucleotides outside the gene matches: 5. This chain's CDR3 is CAISAGLAVDTQYF. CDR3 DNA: TGTGCCATCAGCGCGGGACTAGCGGTGGATACGCAGTATTTT.

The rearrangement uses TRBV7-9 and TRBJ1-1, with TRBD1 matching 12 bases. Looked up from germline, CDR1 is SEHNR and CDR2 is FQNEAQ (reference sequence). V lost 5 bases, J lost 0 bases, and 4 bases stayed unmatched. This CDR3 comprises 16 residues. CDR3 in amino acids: CASSGTGGLMNTEAFF. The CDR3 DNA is TGTGCCAGCAGCGGGACAGGGGGCTTGATGAACACTGAAGCTTTCTTT.

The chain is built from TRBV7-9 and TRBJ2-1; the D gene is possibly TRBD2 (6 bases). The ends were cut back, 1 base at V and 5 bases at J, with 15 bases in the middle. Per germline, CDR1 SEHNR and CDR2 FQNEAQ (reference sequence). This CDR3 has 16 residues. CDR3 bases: TGTGCCAGCAGCTTAGAGGAGGGCCTCGGGAACAATGAGCAGTTCTTC. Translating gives CASSLEEGLGNNEQFF. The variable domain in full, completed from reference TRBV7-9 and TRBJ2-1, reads DTGVSQNPRHKITKRGQNVTFRCDPISEHNRLYWYRQTLGQGPEFLTYFQNEAQLEKSRLLSDRFSAERPKGSFSTLEIQRTEQGDSAMYLCASSLEEGLGNNEQFFGPGTRLTVL.

The CDR3 loop reads CASSSMIDTTYNEQFF. As DNA, the CDR3 is TGTGCCAGCAGTTCAATGATTGACACAACCTACAATGAGCAGTTCTTC. V and J are TRBV5-6 and TRBJ2-1, with D uncertain. The CDR3 has 16 residues. Trimming left V 5 bases short and J 2 bases short, with 17 bases between. The germline CDR1 and CDR2 sequences are SGHDT and YYEEEE.

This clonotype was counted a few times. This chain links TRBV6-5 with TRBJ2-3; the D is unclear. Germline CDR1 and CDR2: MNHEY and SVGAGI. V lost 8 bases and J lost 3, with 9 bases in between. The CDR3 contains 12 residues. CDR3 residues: CASCDATDTQYF. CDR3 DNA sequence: TGTGCCAGCTGCGATGCTACAGATACGCAGTATTTT.

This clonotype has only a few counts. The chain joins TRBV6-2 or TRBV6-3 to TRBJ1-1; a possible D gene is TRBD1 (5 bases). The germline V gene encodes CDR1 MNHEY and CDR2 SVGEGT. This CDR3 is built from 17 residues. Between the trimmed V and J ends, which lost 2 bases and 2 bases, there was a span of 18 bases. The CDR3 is CASSYRGTWGRNTEAFF. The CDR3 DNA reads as TGTGCCAGCAGTTACCGGGGGACGTGGGGGAGAAACACTGAAGCTTTCTTT.

CDR3 sequence: CASSPGQGATSSTGELFF. Written as DNA, the CDR3 is TGCGCCAGCAGCCCGGGACAGGGGGCAACGTCGAGCACCGGGGAGCTGTTTTTT. V gene TRBV4-3 combines with J gene TRBJ2-2; TRBD1 matches at 12 bases. Per the germline V gene, CDR1 is LGHNA and CDR2 is YSLEER. The CDR3 extends over 18 amino acids. With V trimmed by 4 bases and J by 4 bases, 10 bases remained unmatched.

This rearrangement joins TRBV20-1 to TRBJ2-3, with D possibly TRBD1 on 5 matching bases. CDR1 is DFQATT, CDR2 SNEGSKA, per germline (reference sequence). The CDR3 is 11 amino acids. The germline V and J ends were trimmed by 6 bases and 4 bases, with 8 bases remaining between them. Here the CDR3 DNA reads TGCAGTGCCGCAGGGTCAGATACGCAGTATTTT. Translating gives CSAAGSDTQYF.

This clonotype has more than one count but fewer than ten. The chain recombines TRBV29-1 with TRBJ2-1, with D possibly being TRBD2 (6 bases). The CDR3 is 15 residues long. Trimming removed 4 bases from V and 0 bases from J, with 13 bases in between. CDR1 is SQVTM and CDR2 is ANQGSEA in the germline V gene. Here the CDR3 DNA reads TGCAGCGTTGGGGGCGGGGATTACTCCTACAATGAGCAGTTCTTC. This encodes CSVGGGDYSYNEQFF.

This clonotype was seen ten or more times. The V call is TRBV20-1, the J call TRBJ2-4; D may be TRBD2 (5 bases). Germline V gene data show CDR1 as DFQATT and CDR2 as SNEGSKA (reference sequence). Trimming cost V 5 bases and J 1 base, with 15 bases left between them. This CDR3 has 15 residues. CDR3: CSAEGSGRAKNIQYF. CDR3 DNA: TGCAGTGCTGAGGGAAGCGGACGGGCCAAAAACATTCAGTACTTC.

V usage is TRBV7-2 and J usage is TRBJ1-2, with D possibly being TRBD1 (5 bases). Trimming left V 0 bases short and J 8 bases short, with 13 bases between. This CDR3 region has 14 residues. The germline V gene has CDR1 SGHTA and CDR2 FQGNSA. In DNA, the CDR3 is TGTGCCAGCAGCTTAGCGCGCCAGGGTGGAGGCTACACCTTC. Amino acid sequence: CASSLARQGGGYTF.

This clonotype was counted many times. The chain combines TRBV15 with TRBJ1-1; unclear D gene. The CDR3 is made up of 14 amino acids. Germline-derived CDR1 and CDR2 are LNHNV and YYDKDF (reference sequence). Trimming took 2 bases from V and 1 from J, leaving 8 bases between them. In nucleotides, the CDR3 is TGTGCCACCAGCAGACCTAATAGGAACACTGAAGCTTTCTTT. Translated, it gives CATSRPNRNTEAFF.

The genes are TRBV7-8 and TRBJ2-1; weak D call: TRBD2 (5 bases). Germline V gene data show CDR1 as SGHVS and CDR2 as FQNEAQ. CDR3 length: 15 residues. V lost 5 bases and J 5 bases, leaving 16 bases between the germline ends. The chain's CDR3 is CASSPSPEENNEQFF. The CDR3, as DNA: TGTGCCAGCAGCCCCTCCCCGGAGGAAAACAATGAGCAGTTCTTC.

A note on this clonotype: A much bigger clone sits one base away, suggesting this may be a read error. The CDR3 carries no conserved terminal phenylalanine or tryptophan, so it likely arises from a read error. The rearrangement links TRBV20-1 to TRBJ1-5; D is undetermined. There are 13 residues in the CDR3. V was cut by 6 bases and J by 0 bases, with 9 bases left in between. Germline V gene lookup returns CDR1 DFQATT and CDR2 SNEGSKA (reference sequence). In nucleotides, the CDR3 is TGCAGTGCGGCGAAGAATAGCAATCAGCCCCAGCATCTT. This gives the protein CSAAKNSNQPQHL.

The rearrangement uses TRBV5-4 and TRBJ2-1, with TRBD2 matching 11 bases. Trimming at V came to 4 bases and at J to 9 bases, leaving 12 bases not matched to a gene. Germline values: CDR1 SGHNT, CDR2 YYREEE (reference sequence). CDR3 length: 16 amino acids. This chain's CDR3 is CASSPKTSGDISEQFF. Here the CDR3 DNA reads TGTGCCAGCAGCCCAAAGACTAGCGGGGACATCAGTGAGCAGTTCTTC.